This T cell receptor beta chain appears in the sequencing data of a study of blood T cells in healthy people across ages. General study results and limits: In older individuals, TCR beta diversity per million T cells was lower, falling roughly linearly with age.

As to this clonotype: Antigen unknown.

Extraction yielded at least 5 micrograms of total RNA per sample. A second 7 to 11 cycle PCR used barcoded and J-beta primers. Using its own MiXCR run on the 5' RACE reads, TCRdb lists one record per CDR3 protein. The sample lists roughly 1.9 million distinct CDR3 sequences; 35% to 50% were seen once. The length of the CDR3 is 14 residues. The V end lost 0 bases, the J end lost 1 base, and 7 bases lay between the germline ends. The germline CDR1 and CDR2 sequences are SGHAT and FQDESV (reference sequence). The rearrangement uses TRBV11-1 and TRBJ2-7; no clear D gene. The clonotype comes from a human donor in good health. Material for sequencing was blood. As DNA, the CDR3 is TGTGCCAGCAGCTTAGCTTTCGGGTCCTACGAGCAGTACTTC. As protein: CASSLAFGSYEQYF.